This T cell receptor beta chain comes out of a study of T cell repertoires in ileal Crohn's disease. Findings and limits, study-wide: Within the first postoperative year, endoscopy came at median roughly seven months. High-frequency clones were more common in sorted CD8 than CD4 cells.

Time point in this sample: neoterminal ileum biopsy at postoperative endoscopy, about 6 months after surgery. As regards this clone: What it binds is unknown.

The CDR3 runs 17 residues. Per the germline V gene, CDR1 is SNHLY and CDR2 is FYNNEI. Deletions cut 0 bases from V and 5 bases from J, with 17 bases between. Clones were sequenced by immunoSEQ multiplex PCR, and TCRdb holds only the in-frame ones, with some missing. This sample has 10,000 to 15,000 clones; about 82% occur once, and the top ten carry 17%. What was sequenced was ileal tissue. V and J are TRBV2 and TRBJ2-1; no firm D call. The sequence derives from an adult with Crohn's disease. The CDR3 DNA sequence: TGTGCCAGCAGTGAAGCGCGCGGTAGCTCACGCGACAATGAGCAGTTCTTC. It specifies CASSEARGSSRDNEQFF.